Below, 25 T cell receptor beta chains from the same sample are listed, as sequenced in a study of identical twins. TCRdb re-called the 5' RACE reads with MiXCR, one entry per CDR3 protein. The sample lists 750,000 to 950,000 distinct CDR3 sequences; roughly 12% were seen once. This sample also belongs to another study, concerning yellow fever vaccine responses in identical twins.

Sequenced sample: PBMCs. The receptors here all came from a woman aged 18-29 years in good health.

This chain links TRBV20-1 with TRBJ1-2; D is possibly TRBD1 (5 bases). The germline V gene encodes CDR1 DFQATT and CDR2 SNEGSKA (reference sequence). Trimming cost V 3 bases and J 2 bases, with 13 bases left between them. The CDR3 totals 14 residues. This CDR3 reads CSASPGTANYGYTF. Written as DNA, the CDR3 is TGCAGTGCTAGTCCCGGGACGGCAAACTATGGCTACACCTTC.

This clonotype was counted a few times. J is TRBJ1-2 and V is TRBV20-1; tentatively, D is TRBD1 (6 bases). Germline V gene data show CDR1 as DFQATT and CDR2 as SNEGSKA (reference sequence). The length of the CDR3 is 14 residues. With 6 bases removed from V and 4 bases from J, the gap between germline ends came to 18 bases. The CDR3 DNA is TGCAGTGCACAGGACAGCTACGATTCCTATGGCTACACCTTC. This sequence encodes CSAQDSYDSYGYTF.

The V call is TRBV12-3 or TRBV12-4, the J call TRBJ2-3, with 9 bases fitting TRBD2. The ends lost 6 bases at V and 3 bases at J; junction bases unmatched: 7. CDR3 length equals 15 residues. The CDR3 here is CASRVSGGRTDTQYF. The CDR3 DNA reads TGTGCCAGCAGGGTTAGCGGGGGTAGAACAGATACGCAGTATTTT.

Ten or more counts support this clonotype. The V call is TRBV28, the J call TRBJ2-7; no reliable D call. Germline CDR1 is MDHEN and CDR2 is SYDVKM. Deletions cut 5 bases from V and 2 bases from J, with 7 bases between. This CDR3 contains 12 residues. For the CDR3, the DNA is TGTGCCAGCAGTCAGATCCCCTACGAGCAGTACTTC. Amino acids: CASSQIPYEQYF.

The CDR3 sequence is CAISERAGPTMNTEAFF. The CDR3, as DNA: TGTGCCATCAGTGAGAGGGCAGGCCCGACGATGAACACTGAAGCTTTCTTT. V usage is TRBV10-3 and J usage is TRBJ1-1, with D unresolved. The CDR3 spans 17 residues. The V end was cut by 2 bases, the J end by 0 bases, with 16 bases between. CDR1 and CDR2 from the germline V gene are ENHRY and SYGVKD.

This chain connects TRBV28 to TRBJ2-2; D assignment may be TRBD1 or TRBD2 (5 bases each). The germline V gene encodes CDR1 MDHEN and CDR2 SYDVKM. The CDR3 contains 17 residues. Trimming removed 1 base at V and 0 bases at J, with 12 bases between. The CDR3: CASSLYGWDANTGELFF. Written as DNA, the CDR3 is TGTGCCAGCAGTTTATATGGGTGGGACGCGAACACCGGGGAGCTGTTTTTT. Full variable domain (outside the CDR3, taken from reference TRBV28 and TRBJ2-2): DVKVTQSSRYLVKRTGEKVFLECVQDMDHENMFWYRQDPGLGLRLIYFSYDVKMKEKGDIPEGYSVSREKKERFSLILESASTNQTSMYLCASSLYGWDANTGELFFGEGSRLTVL.

The rearrangement uses TRBV5-6 and TRBJ2-5, with D possibly TRBD2 on 7 matching bases. Trimming took 4 bases from V and 2 from J, leaving 27 bases between them. Germline V gene sequence: CDR1 SGHDT, CDR2 YYEEEE. The CDR3 length is 19 residues. The CDR3 region has the DNA TGTGCCAGCAGCCCCCAACAGGGCTCGCGGGAGATTTGGCAAGAGACCCAGTACTTC. Translation: CASSPQQGSREIWQETQYF.

The chain combines TRBV3-1 with TRBJ1-2; D is uncertain. CDR3 length: 14 residues. Trimming shortened V by 4 bases and J by 4 bases, and 13 bases separated the two germline ends. CDR1 LGHDT and CDR2 YNNKEL come from the germline V gene (reference sequence). The CDR3 here is CASSPWVSGYGYTF. DNA of the CDR3: TGTGCCAGCAGCCCCTGGGTTAGCGGCTATGGCTACACCTTC.

This chain connects TRBV12-3 or TRBV12-4 to TRBJ2-5, with TRBD1 matching 8 bases. The CDR3 covers 15 residues. V trimming: 6 bases; J trimming: 5 bases; junction bases outside the gene matches: 11. Here the CDR3 DNA reads TGTGCCAGCAGCCGCCCAGGGGGCCTAGACGAGACCCAGTACTTC. The encoded protein is CASSRPGGLDETQYF.

A remark on this clonotype: This may come from a read error, since a much larger clone is one base off. Here the CDR3 DNA reads TGTGCCAGCAGCTTAGCGCTGGAACCTCAGGTGAGCAATGAGCAGTTCTTC. Translated, it gives CASSLALEPQVSNEQFF. The chain is built from TRBV7-9 and TRBJ2-1; unclear D gene. Germline values: CDR1 SEHNR, CDR2 FQNEAQ (reference sequence). The CDR3 has 17 residues. V lost 0 bases to trimming and J lost 6 bases, with 18 bases between them.

V usage is TRBV28 and J usage is TRBJ1-1, with TRBD1 identical over 7 bases. This CDR3 comprises 14 residues. Germline CDR1 reads MDHEN; CDR2 reads SYDVKM. The trim removed 7 bases at V and 1 base at J, leaving 6 bases unmatched. The CDR3 nucleotides read TGTGCCAGCACTAAGACAGGGCGGAACACTGAAGCTTTCTTT. Residues: CASTKTGRNTEAFF.

This clonotype was seen repeatedly, ten times or more. CDR3: CASSLGPNYGYTF. The CDR3 DNA follows: TGTGCCAGCAGTTTAGGCCCTAACTATGGCTACACCTTC. V usage is TRBV12-3 or TRBV12-4 and J usage is TRBJ1-2; no reliable D call. The CDR3 loop spans 13 amino acids. V gave up 1 base and J gave up 0 bases, with 3 bases separating them.

This clonotype was counted between two and nine times. The chain recombines TRBV3-1 with TRBJ1-2, with TRBD1 identical over 8 bases. The CDR3 extends over 14 amino acids. The germline V gene encodes CDR1 LGHDT and CDR2 YNNKEL (reference sequence). V dropped 6 bases and J dropped 5; count of bases not matched to a gene: 8. CDR3 loop: CASSPSTGVYGYTF. For the CDR3, the DNA is TGTGCCAGCAGTCCATCGACAGGGGTTTATGGCTACACCTTC. Together with reference TRBV3-1 and TRBJ1-2, the CDR3 gives the full variable domain: DTAVSQTPKYLVTQMGNDKSIKCEQNLGHDTMYWYKQDSKKFLKIMFSYNNKELIINETVPNRFSPKSPDKAHLNLHINSLELGDSAVYFCASSPSTGVYGYTFGSGTRLTVV.

The chain links TRBV9 to TRBJ2-2; D is unclear. Trimming stripped 0 bases from V and 3 bases from J, with 9 bases between. Germline lookup yields CDR1 SGDLS and CDR2 YYNGEE. This CDR3 comprises 15 residues. DNA for the CDR3: TGTGCCAGCAGCGTAGGGCCGGGCCACACCGGGGAGCTGTTTTTT. This translates into CASSVGPGHTGELFF.

Ten or more counts support this clonotype. V and J are TRBV5-1 and TRBJ2-5; 11 nucleotides agree with TRBD2. Looked up from germline, CDR1 is SGHRS and CDR2 is YFSETQ. V shed 3 bases, J shed 3 bases, and the junction held 1 base outside the gene matches. The CDR3 runs 14 residues. CDR3 in amino acids: CASSSGLAEETQYF. CDR3 nucleotides: TGCGCCAGCAGCTCGGGACTAGCGGAAGAGACCCAGTACTTC. The full variable domain, with the rest looked up from reference TRBV5-1 and TRBJ2-5, is KAGVTQTPRYLIKTRGQQVTLSCSPISGHRSVSWYQQTPGQGLQFLFEYFSETQRNKGNFPGRFSGRQFSNSRSEMNVSTLELGDSALYLCASSSGLAEETQYFGPGTRLLVL.

This clonotype was picked up a small number of times. This sequence joins TRBV12-3 or TRBV12-4 and TRBJ2-4; D may be TRBD2 (6 bases). CDR3 length equals 16 residues. V lost 2 bases and J lost 1, with 12 bases in between. CDR3 protein: CASSLTGGVAKNIQYF. The CDR3 DNA reads as TGTGCCAGCAGTTTAACAGGCGGGGTGGCCAAAAACATTCAGTACTTC.

This clonotype was seen a handful of times. This chain joins TRBV3-1 and TRBJ1-2; 7 nucleotides line up with TRBD1. Germline values: CDR1 LGHDT, CDR2 YNNKEL (reference sequence). The J segment lost 0 bases and the V segment lost 0 bases, leaving 4 bases of the junction unmatched. This CDR3 is 16 amino acids long. CDR3 coding DNA: TGTGCCAGCAGCCAAGATGGAGGGACAGCTAACTATGGCTACACCTTC. It translates to CASSQDGGTANYGYTF.

The chain links TRBV7-9 to TRBJ1-1; no clear D gene. The CDR3 length is 14 residues. Germline V CDR1 and CDR2: SEHNR, FQNEAQ (reference sequence). V lost 4 bases to trimming and J lost 3 bases, with 12 bases between them. The CDR3 DNA reads as TGTGCCAGCAGCTGGGAGGGATCCCACACTGAAGCTTTCTTT. It is translated as CASSWEGSHTEAFF.

The CDR3 nucleotides are TGTGCCAGCAGCCGACTAGCGGTTACCCTTTCCCCCTACGAGCAGTACTTC. It translates to CASSRLAVTLSPYEQYF. V and J are TRBV7-6 and TRBJ2-7; 9 bases map to TRBD2. The V segment lost 5 bases and the J segment 2 bases; nucleotides outside the gene matches: 13. The CDR3 length is 17 residues. Germline V lookup: CDR1 SGHVS, CDR2 FNYEAQ.

The chain uses TRBV12-3 or TRBV12-4 and TRBJ1-2; a possible D gene is TRBD1 (5 bases). This CDR3 region has 14 residues. The V end lost 2 bases, the J end lost 4 bases, and 11 bases lay between the germline ends. The CDR3 region is CASSLSLGPYGYTF. The CDR3 DNA reads TGTGCCAGCAGTTTAAGTCTGGGGCCCTATGGCTACACCTTC.

This clonotype was counted at least ten times. The chain couples TRBV6-4 to TRBJ2-7; D assignment may be TRBD1 or TRBD2 (5 bases each). V lost 6 bases and J lost 2, with 14 bases in between. Germline CDR1 reads MRHNA; CDR2 reads SNTAGT. CDR3 length: 14 amino acids. The CDR3 reads CASRHPGLTYEQYF. The CDR3 DNA reads as TGTGCCAGCAGGCATCCGGGGCTTACCTACGAGCAGTACTTC.

This rearrangement joins TRBV3-1 to TRBJ1-4, with D perhaps matching TRBD1 (6 bases). Trimming cost V 6 bases and J 4 bases, with 18 bases left between them. Germline V gives CDR1 LGHDT, CDR2 YNNKEL (reference sequence). The CDR3 is made up of 16 amino acids. The CDR3 loop reads CASRPGRRTDNEKLFF. Here the CDR3 DNA reads TGTGCCAGCAGACCCGGCAGGAGGACAGATAATGAAAAACTGTTTTTT.

Only a few counts were recorded for this clonotype. The chain recombines TRBV10-3 with TRBJ2-1, with 10 bases that match TRBD2. Germline loops: CDR1 ENHRY, CDR2 SYGVKD. The V segment lost 10 bases and the J segment 2 bases; nucleotides outside the gene matches: 8. The CDR3 spans 15 residues. CDR3 nucleotide sequence: TGTGCCACAGCACAAACTAGCGGGACCTACAATGAGCAGTTCTTC. Amino acids: CATAQTSGTYNEQFF.

The chain recombines TRBV5-1 with TRBJ2-3; TRBD1 aligns across 7 bases. V shed 4 bases and J 2 bases; nucleotides not matched to a gene: 13. The CDR3 length is 17 residues. Germline CDR1 and CDR2: SGHRS and YFSETQ. The CDR3: CASSPKDRRANTDTQYF. CDR3 DNA: TGCGCCAGCAGCCCCAAGGACAGGAGAGCCAACACAGATACGCAGTATTTT.

The gene calls are TRBV5-5 and TRBJ1-6; maybe TRBD1 (5 bases). The CDR3 consists of 16 residues. Trimming took off 7 bases at V and 7 bases at J, with 21 bases between the two ends. Germline V gene lookup returns CDR1 SGHKS and CDR2 YYEKEE (reference sequence). CDR3 sequence (DNA): TGTGCCAGCTGTTTGGGGCTTTCCGGTGGGAATTCACCCCTCCACTTT. This codes for CASCLGLSGGNSPLHF. The full variable domain, in which reference TRBV5-5 and TRBJ1-6 provide the parts outside the CDR3, is DAGVTQSPTHLIKTRGQQVTLRCSPISGHKSVSWYQQVLGQGPQFIFQYYEKEERGRGNFPDRFSARQFPNYSSELNVNALLLGDSALYLCASCLGLSGGNSPLHFGNGTRLTVT.